Shown below are 18 T cell receptor beta chains from a single sample sequenced in a study of response to subunit inactivated influenza vaccine. TCRdb recomputed calls from the RT-PCR reads with MiXCR, one row per CDR3 protein. The repertoire consists of hundreds of thousands of distinct CDR3 sequences, with about 10% occurring once and the leading ten covering approximately 9.9%. The same specimen was also included in a second study, on T cells expressing NK-cell markers. Turning to that study: 5'RACE template switching with UMIs produced the TCR beta cDNA.

The sample in question was PBMCs from blood, obtained on the day of vaccination. Source of these receptors: a man aged 45-65 years who received an inactivated influenza vaccine.

This clonotype was seen only a few times. V is TRBV18 and J is TRBJ2-5; 7 bases map to TRBD1. V was clipped by 3 bases and J by 2 bases; unmatched bases: 3. The CDR3 is 14 amino acids. Per the germline V gene, CDR1 is KGHSH and CDR2 is LQKENI. The CDR3: CASSPMTGQETQYF. The CDR3 bases are TGTGCCAGCTCACCCATGACAGGGCAAGAGACCCAGTACTTC.

This chain joins TRBV5-6 and TRBJ2-1; TRBD1 agrees at 8 bases. The germline V gene encodes CDR1 SGHDT and CDR2 YYEEEE. J was trimmed by 6 bases and V by 5 bases; bases with no gene match: 7. CDR3 length: 14 amino acids. CDR3 sequence (DNA): TGTGCCAGCAGTTGGACTGACAGGGGCAATGAGCAGTTCTTC. It yields the protein CASSWTDRGNEQFF. Variable domain in full (rest from reference TRBV5-6 and TRBJ2-1): DAGVTQSPTHLIKTRGQQVTLRCSPKSGHDTVSWYQQALGQGPQFIFQYYEEEERQRGNFPDRFSGHQFPNYSSELNVNALLLGDSALYLCASSWTDRGNEQFFGPGTRLTVL.

This clonotype was seen only a few times. This is likely a read error, given that the CDR3 carries no conserved phenylalanine or tryptophan at its end. The DNA is left out, because the CDR3 cannot be placed on it with certainty; the CDR3 is given as TCRdb lists it. The genes are TRBV6-2 or TRBV6-3 and TRBJ1-6; TRBD1 was called by the table and not checked on the DNA. The CDR3 region is 12 residues in length, termini included. CDR1 and CDR2 from the germline V gene are MNHEY and SVGEGT. CDR3 in amino acids: CASSYEGSAPLL.

Ten or more counts support this clonotype. The chain couples TRBV5-1 to TRBJ2-2; the D is unclear. The CDR3 totals 15 residues. Trimming shortened V by 2 bases and J by 1 base, and 9 bases separated the two germline ends. Germline V CDR1 and CDR2: SGHRS, YFSETQ. The CDR3 is CASSFRLGNTGELFF. CDR3 in DNA: TGCGCCAGCAGCTTTCGGCTGGGGAACACCGGGGAGCTGTTTTTT.

The rearrangement joins TRBV20-1 to TRBJ2-3; 7 positions agree with TRBD1. The CDR3 runs 16 residues. The germline CDR1 and CDR2 sequences are DFQATT and SNEGSKA (reference sequence). After removal of 4 bases from V and 4 bases from J, the junction contained 14 bases not matched to a gene. The CDR3 DNA sequence: TGCAGTGCTACGCCCCTTACAGGGGCAGGATCAGATACGCAGTATTTT. Its protein product is CSATPLTGAGSDTQYF.

The chain combines TRBV24-1 with TRBJ2-3; no reliable D call. The CDR3 extends over 13 amino acids. The germline gives CDR1 KGHDR, CDR2 SFDVKD. Trimming took off 3 bases at V and 3 bases at J, with 6 bases between the two ends. The CDR3 DNA reads TGTGCCACCAGTGATACCGGGACAGATACGCAGTATTTT. Amino acid sequence: CATSDTGTDTQYF.

The chain employs TRBV4-2 and TRBJ1-5; D not certain. Trimming removed 1 base at V and 2 bases at J, with 9 bases between. The length of the CDR3 is 15 residues. Germline CDR1 is LGHNA and CDR2 is YNFKEQ. CDR3 sequence: CASSQAPGGNQPQHF. The CDR3 DNA follows: TGTGCCAGCAGCCAAGCCCCGGGAGGCAATCAGCCCCAGCATTTT.

The chain uses TRBV25-1 and TRBJ2-1, with TRBD1 identical over 7 bases. From germline, CDR1 is MGHDK and CDR2 SYGVNS. CDR3 length: 15 amino acids. The junction had 10 bases not matched to a gene; V was cut back by 3 bases and J by 8 bases. CDR3 sequence reads: CASSETGTATDEQFF. CDR3 coding DNA: TGTGCCAGCAGTGAGACCGGGACAGCAACAGATGAGCAGTTCTTC.

This clonotype was recorded many times. This chain joins TRBV15 and TRBJ2-1; D is undetermined. This CDR3 is built from 13 residues. V was trimmed by 1 base and J by 4 bases, leaving 5 bases between them. Germline loops: CDR1 LNHNV, CDR2 YYDKDF (reference sequence). DNA of the CDR3: TGTGCCACCAGCAGAGGTGTTTACAATGAGCAGTTCTTC. Translating it yields CATSRGVYNEQFF.

The chain is built from TRBV5-1 and TRBJ1-2; D gene uncertain. Per the germline V gene, CDR1 is SGHRS and CDR2 is YFSETQ. CDR3 length equals 16 residues. V was cut by 0 bases and J by 0 bases, with 12 bases left in between. CDR3 sequence: CASSLGNPHANYGYTF. CDR3 bases: TGCGCCAGCAGCTTGGGGAACCCCCACGCTAACTATGGCTACACCTTC.

This clonotype was seen only a few times. The rearrangement links TRBV4-1 to TRBJ2-3, with D tentatively TRBD1 (6 bases). The CDR3 runs to 17 residues. Looked up from germline, CDR1 is MGHRA and CDR2 is YSYEKL. Between the trimmed V and J ends, which lost 0 bases and 1 base, there was a span of 14 bases. CDR3 protein: CASSQEVSRGGTDTQYF. CDR3 coding DNA: TGCGCCAGCAGCCAAGAGGTTTCCAGGGGAGGCACAGATACGCAGTATTTT.

This clonotype was seen only a few times. This chain joins TRBV5-1 and TRBJ2-3; maybe TRBD2 (6 bases). Between the trimmed V and J ends, which lost 0 bases and 4 bases, there was a span of 15 bases. Germline lookup yields CDR1 SGHRS and CDR2 YFSETQ. The CDR3 loop spans 16 amino acids. CDR3 sequence (DNA): TGCGCCAGCAGCTTGGCTCCTGGAGGGAAAGCAGATACGCAGTATTTT. The encoded protein is CASSLAPGGKADTQYF.

V and J are TRBV29-1 and TRBJ2-7, with TRBD2 as a possible D gene (5 bases). Trimming removed 1 base from V and 5 bases from J, with 12 bases in between. Germline CDR1 is SQVTM and CDR2 is ANQGSEA. CDR3 size: 13 residues. CDR3 coding DNA: TGCAGCGTTGAAGGGGTGTTCGGGAACGAGCAGTACTTC. It encodes CSVEGVFGNEQYF.

The chain carries TRBV14 and TRBJ2-5, with D uncertain. The CDR3 totals 15 residues. Germline V gives CDR1 SGHDN, CDR2 FVKESK. Trimming removed 3 bases from V and 0 bases from J, with 11 bases in between. CDR3 coding DNA: TGTGCCAGCAGCCAGGTCGATTGGTACCAAGAGACCCAGTACTTC. Residues: CASSQVDWYQETQYF.

The chain combines TRBV20-1 with TRBJ2-7; D is possibly TRBD2 (5 bases). V lost 1 base to trimming and J lost 0 bases, with 7 bases between them. Germline CDR1 and CDR2: DFQATT and SNEGSKA (reference sequence). The CDR3 spans 13 residues. The CDR3 reads CSARALASYEQYF. CDR3 DNA sequence: TGCAGTGCTAGAGCCCTAGCCTCCTACGAGCAGTACTTC.

CDR3 amino acids: CASSLAKGLDEKLFF. The CDR3 DNA is TGTGCCAGCAGCTTAGCCAAGGGGCTTGATGAAAAACTGTTTTTT. This chain links TRBV11-2 with TRBJ1-4, with D perhaps matching TRBD1 (5 bases). CDR3 size: 15 residues. Trimming took 1 base from V and 6 from J, leaving 12 bases between them. Germline V CDR1 and CDR2: SGHAT, FQNNGV.

This clonotype was counted only a few times. V is TRBV29-1 and J is TRBJ2-6; no firm D call. The germline CDR1 and CDR2 sequences are SQVTM and ANQGSEA. This CDR3 region has 15 residues. V was clipped by 3 bases and J by 0 bases, with 9 bases between them. The CDR3: CSVESLGSGANVLTF. CDR3 DNA sequence: TGCAGCGTTGAGAGCCTCGGCTCTGGGGCCAACGTCCTGACTTTC.

The chain is built from TRBV5-1 and TRBJ2-5; D is ambiguous. The CDR3 contains 14 residues. Germline CDR1 is SGHRS and CDR2 is YFSETQ. V gave up 4 bases and J gave up 1 base, with 11 bases separating them. CDR3: CASSQLSSQETQYF. Here the CDR3 DNA reads TGCGCCAGCAGCCAATTGAGCAGCCAAGAGACCCAGTACTTC.